This entry lists 8 T cell receptor beta chains sequenced from one sample in a study of cytomegalovirus exposure and HLA in healthy donors. 13 Jbeta primers and 60 Vbeta primers were used for the PCR. Repertoires were generated with immunoSEQ multiplex PCR, while TCRdb's copy carries only in-frame clones and drops some. The record lists tens of thousands of clones, of which the ten most abundant hold 3.8%. The sample taken for sequencing was PBMCs. The receptors come from a female donor in good health and CMV-seropositive.

The CDR3 sequence: CASSQGNRDGETQYF. For the CDR3, the DNA is TGCGCCAGCAGCCAAGGAAACAGGGACGGGGAGACCCAGTACTTC. The chain employs TRBV4-1 and TRBJ2-5; perhaps TRBD1 as D (6 bases). This CDR3 contains 15 residues. Trimming cost V 1 base and J 5 bases, with 14 bases left between them. Germline CDR1 reads MGHRA; CDR2 reads YSYEKL.

This chain joins TRBV4-1 and TRBJ2-1; 9 positions match TRBD2. Germline CDR1 reads MGHRA; CDR2 reads YSYEKL. The V and J ends lost 0 bases and 2 bases, in that order; junction bases with no gene match: 5. The CDR3 consists of 17 residues. CDR3 in DNA: TGCGCCAGCAGCCAAGACGCGGCGGGGGGGCCCTACAATGAGCAGTTCTTC. Translating gives CASSQDAAGGPYNEQFF.

The rearrangement uses TRBV10-3 and TRBJ2-7; the match to TRBD1 covers 11 bases. This CDR3 is 15 amino acids long. V shed 6 bases and J 4 bases; nucleotides not matched to a gene: 8. Germline V gene lookup returns CDR1 ENHRY and CDR2 SYGVKD. This chain's CDR3 is CAISLPGQGVYEQYF. CDR3 nucleotide sequence: TGTGCCATCAGCCTCCCGGGACAGGGGGTGTACGAGCAGTACTTC.

Comment on this clone: Other DNA sequences in the same sample also yield this CDR3. The chain has TRBV4-3 and TRBJ1-4; tentatively, D is TRBD1 (6 bases). The V gene's germline CDR1 is LGHNA and CDR2 YSLEER. This CDR3 spans 15 amino acids. V dropped 1 base and J dropped 10 bases, with 16 bases sitting between them. CDR3 protein: CASSQALQGLGKLFF. The DNA for the CDR3 is TGCGCCAGCAGCCAAGCACTGCAGGGGTTAGGAAAACTGTTTTTT.

V usage is TRBV7-6 and J usage is TRBJ2-5; D is undetermined. V was shortened by 4 bases and J by 5 bases, with 17 bases between the two germline ends. Germline values: CDR1 SGHVS, CDR2 FNYEAQ. The CDR3 loop spans 15 amino acids. CDR3 bases: TGTGCCAGCAGCTCTCCCAACCAAGAAGCGGAGACCCAGTACTTC. It translates to CASSSPNQEAETQYF.

V usage is TRBV6-5 and J usage is TRBJ2-7; 9 nucleotides agree with TRBD2. Germline-derived CDR1 and CDR2 are MNHEY and SVGAGI. The CDR3 runs to 16 residues. The J segment lost 0 bases and the V segment lost 0 bases, leaving 3 bases of the junction unmatched. The CDR3 is CASSYSSGGSSYEQYF. For the CDR3, the DNA is TGTGCCAGCAGTTACTCCAGCGGGGGGAGCTCCTACGAGCAGTACTTC.

The chain's CDR3 is CASSLHGVRTNEKLFF. The CDR3 DNA is TGTGCCAGCAGTTTACACGGGGTCCGAACTAATGAAAAACTGTTTTTT. The V call is TRBV28, the J call TRBJ1-4; D is undetermined. The CDR3 spans 16 residues. Germline loops: CDR1 MDHEN, CDR2 SYDVKM. V lost 2 bases and J 1 base, leaving 11 bases between the germline ends.

The gene calls are TRBV29-1 and TRBJ1-1; 8 bases fit TRBD1. In germline, CDR1 is SQVTM, CDR2 ANQGSEA. CDR3 length: 14 residues. J was trimmed by 7 bases and V by 3 bases; bases with no gene match: 10. The CDR3 bases are TGCAGCGTTGAGGCACTGACAGGGGACCTTGAAGCTTTCTTT. Its protein is CSVEALTGDLEAFF. The entire variable domain, with the rest obtained from reference TRBV29-1 and TRBJ1-1, is as follows: SAVISQKPSRDICQRGTSLTIQCQVDSQVTMMFWYRQQPGQSLTLIATANQGSEATYESGFVIDKFPISRPNLTFSTLTVSNMSPEDSSIYLCSVEALTGDLEAFFGQGTRLTVV.